A single T cell receptor beta chain is shown here with its context. What it recognizes is unknown. The sample originates from a study of T cells after yellow fever vaccination. Conversion of TCR transcripts into cDNA relied on 5'RACE template switching, which added a universal primer site and UMIs. TCRdb re-called the 5' RACE reads with MiXCR, one entry per CDR3 protein. Here the sample spans some 300,000 distinct CDR3 sequences, 7% to 10% being singletons. Notes on the study in general: A limited proportion of clonotypes was detected within both the CD4 and CD8 compartments. Faster peaking, at day 5 versus 15, marked a secondary response that was weaker. Contaminating bulk clonotypes could be abundant in FACS-sorted repertoires.

Germline lookup yields CDR1 MGHDK and CDR2 SYGVNS. The CDR3 sequence is 16 residues long. V was cut by 5 bases and J by 8 bases, with 21 bases left in between. This receptor was identified in a man in his late teens or twenties who received the YFV17D yellow fever vaccine. The chain combines TRBV25-1 with TRBJ1-4; no firm D call. The sample consisted of PBMCs, taken roughly seven weeks after the first yellow fever vaccination. The CDR3 loop reads CASSSAGPGVWEKLFF. The DNA for the CDR3 is TGTGCCAGCAGTAGCGCAGGTCCAGGAGTATGGGAAAAACTGTTTTTT.